One sample yielded the 21 T cell receptor beta chains listed below, sequenced in a study of T-cell reconstitution after alpha-beta-depleted transplantation in children. Unique molecular identifiers were incorporated during preparation of the TCRbeta library. TCRdb reprocessed the PCR reads with MiXCR, giving one entry per CDR3 protein. This sample has around 300,000 distinct CDR3 sequences, with 10% found just once. Specimen: PBMCs, collected before TCRalphabeta/CD19-depleted stem cell transplant. All receptors come from a boy in the first two years of life with acute myeloid leukemia, due to receive a stem cell transplant.

This clonotype was detected many times. CDR3 region: CASSPVRTYNEQFF. In DNA, the CDR3 is TGTGCCAGCTCACCGGTTCGAACCTACAATGAGCAGTTCTTC. V and J are TRBV18 and TRBJ2-1, with no clear D. Trimming pared 3 bases from V and 2 bases from J, leaving 8 bases between. The germline V gene has CDR1 KGHSH and CDR2 LQKENI. This CDR3 has 14 residues.

This clonotype was found many times. J is TRBJ1-1 and V is TRBV7-9, with 8 nucleotides matching TRBD1. The CDR3 sequence is 15 residues long. With 5 bases clipped from V and 0 bases from J, the junction kept 5 bases outside the gene matches. Germline assignment: CDR1 SEHNR and CDR2 FQNEAQ (reference sequence). CDR3 amino acids: CASSAGQGMNTEAFF. CDR3 in DNA: TGTGCCAGCAGCGCCGGACAGGGCATGAACACTGAAGCTTTCTTT. Based on the CDR3 plus reference TRBV7-9 and TRBJ1-1, the full variable domain is DTGVSQNPRHKITKRGQNVTFRCDPISEHNRLYWYRQTLGQGPEFLTYFQNEAQLEKSRLLSDRFSAERPKGSFSTLEIQRTEQGDSAMYLCASSAGQGMNTEAFFGQGTRLTVV.

This clonotype was recorded at least ten times. The rearrangement joins TRBV28 to TRBJ1-5; 7 bases are a match to TRBD1. V lost 6 bases to trimming and J lost 6 bases; unmatched junction nucleotides: 11. CDR1 and CDR2 (germline): MDHEN, SYDVKM. The CDR3 runs 15 residues. DNA of the CDR3: TGTGCCAGCAGACTATCTGACAGGGAGGGTCAGCCCCAGCATTTT. The encoded protein is CASRLSDREGQPQHF.

Details on this clonotype: The conserved phenylalanine or tryptophan normally closing the CDR3 is absent here, so this likely arose from a read error. The DNA is omitted, as the CDR3 cannot be located on it reliably, and the CDR3 follows TCRdb's listing. The CDR3 protein is CASSLAPNTEAPL. The chain links TRBV7-9 to TRBJ1-1. CDR1 and CDR2 from the germline V gene are SEHNR and FQNEAQ (reference sequence). 13 amino acids form the CDR3, both terminal residues included.

This clonotype was seen many times. This chain links TRBV20-1 with TRBJ2-1; maybe TRBD1 (6 bases). The V gene's germline CDR1 is DFQATT and CDR2 SNEGSKA (reference sequence). This CDR3 has 15 residues. Trimming removed 4 bases at V and 4 bases at J, with 17 bases between. This CDR3 reads CSATSPQQGYNEQFF. For the CDR3, the DNA is TGCAGTGCTACCAGCCCTCAACAGGGATACAATGAGCAGTTCTTC.

This clonotype was recorded many times. The V call is TRBV7-6, the J call TRBJ2-2; D remains ambiguous. Trimming took off 2 bases at V and 7 bases at J, with 8 bases between the two ends. CDR3 length: 13 residues. Germline CDR1 and CDR2: SGHVS and FNYEAQ. DNA for the CDR3: TGTGCCAGCAGCTTATTAGGTCACGGGGAGCTGTTTTTT. As protein: CASSLLGHGELFF.

In this sample, this clonotype turned up a few times. This rearrangement joins TRBV7-9 to TRBJ2-3; 9 nucleotides align to TRBD1. Per the germline V gene, CDR1 is SEHNR and CDR2 is FQNEAQ (reference sequence). The V and J ends lost 7 bases and 1 base, in that order; junction bases with no gene match: 3. The CDR3 runs 14 residues. CDR3 bases: TGTGCCAGCATTCGGGACAGGGGCACAGATACGCAGTATTTT. It translates to CASIRDRGTDTQYF.

This clonotype occurred many times. V gene TRBV29-1 combines with J gene TRBJ1-1, with a tentative D call TRBD1 (6 bases). There are 14 residues in the CDR3. Deletions cut 1 base from V and 2 bases from J, with 11 bases between. Per germline, CDR1 SQVTM and CDR2 ANQGSEA. CDR3 sequence: CSVEADRLNTEAFF. In nucleotides, the CDR3 is TGCAGCGTTGAAGCGGACAGATTAAACACTGAAGCTTTCTTT.

This clonotype was seen at least ten times. The V and J genes are TRBV12-3 or TRBV12-4 and TRBJ2-6; TRBD1 or TRBD2 may be the D gene (6 bases each). The CDR3 is 15 residues long. V lost 3 bases, J lost 4 bases, and 10 bases lay in between. The CDR3 coding sequence is TGTGCCAGCAGTTTGGGGGGCGTCGGGGCCAACGTCCTGACTTTC. Encoded protein: CASSLGGVGANVLTF.

The chain couples TRBV21-1 to TRBJ2-7. TRBV21-1 is flagged as a pseudogene. This CDR3 region has 13 residues. This CDR3 is CASSKFPDYEQYF. In DNA, the CDR3 is TGTGCCAGCAGCAAATTCCCAGACTACGAGCAGTACTTC.

This clonotype was observed at least ten times. In DNA form, the CDR3 reads TGCAGCGTAGAGGACCGTTCTAGCACAGATACGCAGTATTTT. Its translation: CSVEDRSSTDTQYF. This chain connects TRBV29-1 to TRBJ2-3; unclear D gene. This CDR3 is 14 amino acids long. Germline V gene data show CDR1 as SQVTM and CDR2 as ANQGSEA. V gave up 6 bases and J gave up 0 bases, with 13 bases separating them.

This clonotype came up a few times. DNA for the CDR3: TGCGCCAGCAGTGAGTCGGGACCGCCGAACACTGAAGCTTTCTTT. Translation gives CASSESGPPNTEAFF. V gene TRBV10-2 combines with J gene TRBJ1-1; a possible D gene is TRBD1 (5 bases). The V end lost 0 bases, the J end lost 1 base, and 9 bases lay between the germline ends. The CDR3 contains 15 residues. The germline gives CDR1 WSHSY, CDR2 SAAADI.

The table lists this clonotype with many counts. The chain recombines TRBV29-1 with TRBJ2-5; perhaps TRBD1 as D (5 bases). The CDR3 totals 10 residues. Germline V gene data show CDR1 as SQVTM and CDR2 as ANQGSEA. Between the trimmed V and J ends, which lost 3 bases and 9 bases, there was a span of 8 bases. The CDR3 bases are TGCAGCGTTGACAGGGTCCCCCAGTACTTC. It yields the protein CSVDRVPQYF.

This clonotype was counted many times. This chain links TRBV12-3 or TRBV12-4 with TRBJ2-5, with a weak D call TRBD1 (5 bases). Deletions cut 6 bases from V and 2 bases from J, with 10 bases between. The CDR3 length is 13 residues. The CDR3 loop is CASSPRQQETQYF. CDR3 bases: TGTGCCAGCAGCCCCAGACAGCAAGAGACCCAGTACTTC.

This clonotype was observed a handful of times. The V and J genes are TRBV5-1 and TRBJ2-7, with TRBD2 identical over 8 bases. J was trimmed by 5 bases and V by 1 base; bases with no gene match: 5. The CDR3 runs to 14 residues. Germline lookup yields CDR1 SGHRS and CDR2 YFSETQ. The CDR3 loop is CASSLPSGFDEQYF. In DNA form, the CDR3 reads TGCGCCAGCAGCTTGCCTAGCGGGTTCGACGAGCAGTACTTC. The whole variable domain, filled in from reference TRBV5-1 and TRBJ2-7, reads KAGVTQTPRYLIKTRGQQVTLSCSPISGHRSVSWYQQTPGQGLQFLFEYFSETQRNKGNFPGRFSGRQFSNSRSEMNVSTLELGDSALYLCASSLPSGFDEQYFGPGTRLTVT.

This clonotype was picked up a small number of times. This chain connects TRBV7-9 to TRBJ2-1; D not resolved. Germline V gene data show CDR1 as SEHNR and CDR2 as FQNEAQ (reference sequence). CDR3 length: 12 residues. V lost 3 bases to trimming and J lost 8 bases, with 8 bases between them. This CDR3 is CASSFNRDEQFF. The CDR3 DNA reads TGTGCCAGCAGCTTCAACCGGGATGAGCAGTTCTTC.

The chain employs TRBV28 and TRBJ2-7; TRBD1 matches 10 bases. Germline V gene lookup returns CDR1 MDHEN and CDR2 SYDVKM. V lost 5 bases, J lost 4 bases, and 8 bases stayed unmatched. This CDR3 has 15 residues. The CDR3 sequence is CASSTAGTGAYEQYF. CDR3 sequence (DNA): TGTGCCAGCAGTACCGCCGGGACAGGGGCGTACGAGCAGTACTTC. Supplemented by reference TRBV28 and TRBJ2-7, the full variable domain reads DVKVTQSSRYLVKRTGEKVFLECVQDMDHENMFWYRQDPGLGLRLIYFSYDVKMKEKGDIPEGYSVSREKKERFSLILESASTNQTSMYLCASSTAGTGAYEQYFGPGTRLTVT.

There are many counts of this clonotype. The chain links TRBV15 to TRBJ2-2; tentatively, D is TRBD2 (5 bases). The germline CDR1 and CDR2 sequences are LNHNV and YYDKDF (reference sequence). Trimming cost V 0 bases and J 7 bases, with 12 bases left between them. This CDR3 comprises 15 residues. The DNA for the CDR3 is TGTGCCACCAGCAGAGAATCGGGGTGGAGCGGGGAGCTGTTTTTT. Its protein product is CATSRESGWSGELFF.

This clonotype was seen at least ten times. The genes are TRBV11-2 and TRBJ1-4, with 9 bases fitting TRBD1. V shed 5 bases and J 8 bases; nucleotides not matched to a gene: 6. Germline CDR1 is SGHAT and CDR2 is FQNNGV. The CDR3 has 14 residues. CDR3 in DNA: TGTGCCAGCAGCCCCGGGACAGGGTACGAAAAACTGTTTTTT. This sequence encodes CASSPGTGYEKLFF.

This clonotype was detected only a few times. The chain recombines TRBV3-1 with TRBJ1-5; a possible D gene is TRBD1 (6 bases). Germline V gives CDR1 LGHDT, CDR2 YNNKEL (reference sequence). The CDR3 contains 18 residues. V dropped 8 bases and J dropped 7 bases, with 30 bases sitting between them. As DNA, the CDR3 is TGTGCCAGCTGTTTAGCGATTTACGGGAACAGGGAACACCAGCCCCAGCATTTT. Translation gives CASCLAIYGNREHQPQHF.

To note about this clonotype: A much larger clone differs from this one at a single base, so this may be a read error. This CDR3 reads CASSLWGIRDRETRYF. CDR3 nucleotide sequence: TGTGCCAGCAGTTTATGGGGGATCCGGGACCGAGAGACCCGGTACTTC. J is TRBJ2-5 and V is TRBV28, with D perhaps being TRBD1 or TRBD2 (5 bases each). Germline CDR1 and CDR2: MDHEN and SYDVKM. The CDR3 contains 16 residues.